Listed below are T cell receptor beta chains from one sample, sequenced in a study of blood T cell repertoires in COVID-19. The assay was immunoSEQ multiplex PCR, and TCRdb's table has in-frame clones only and misses some. In the table there are under 130,000 clones, 65% to 90% of which are singletons. Sequenced input: peripheral blood. Receptors were obtained from a middle-aged man with acute or convalescent COVID-19. CDR3s include the opening cysteine and the closing phenylalanine or tryptophan. D genes are given only for firm matches. Expanded clones get a size class; other rows say once, few or many, or leave the size out.

j_call,clone_size,v_call,d_call,cdr3_aa,cdr3_nt
TRBJ2-2,NA,TRBV27,TRBD2,CASSWVSGANTGELFF,TGTGCCAGCAGTTGGGTTAGCGGGGCGAACACCGGGGAGCTGTTTTTT
TRBJ2-7,NA,TRBV7-7,NA,CASSPDRLSYEQYF,TGTGCTAGCAGCCCGGACAGACTCTCCTACGAGCAGTACTTC
TRBJ2-2,NA,TRBV19,NA,CASGLAANTGELFF,TGTGCCTCCGGGCTAGCAGCTAACACCGGGGAGCTGTTTTTT
TRBJ1-6,NA,TRBV7-9,NA,CASSTHMGGRRNNSPLHF,TGTGCCAGCAGCACACATATGGGGGGACGTAGGAACAATTCACCCCTCCACTTT
TRBJ1-1,NA,TRBV5-1,NA,CASSFQGMETEAFF,TGCGCCAGCAGCTTCCAGGGGATGGAAACTGAAGCTTTCTTT
TRBJ2-1,NA,TRBV11-2,TRBD2,CASSPLAGEDYNEQFF,TGTGCCAGCAGCCCGTTAGCGGGAGAAGATTACAATGAGCAGTTCTTC
TRBJ1-2,few,TRBV6-5,NA,CASSYRTAHGYTF,TGTGCCAGCAGTTATCGAACAGCCCATGGCTACACCTTC
TRBJ1-2,NA,TRBV6-5,TRBD1,CASSYSGTAPGYGYTF,TGTGCCAGCAGTTACTCGGGGACAGCCCCGGGCTATGGCTACACCTTC
TRBJ1-6,few,TRBV5-1,NA,CASSRTQGNNSPLHF,TGCGCCAGCAGCCGGACACAGGGAAATAATTCACCCCTCCACTTT
TRBJ2-7,NA,TRBV6-5,NA,CASSLQGGSYEQYF,TGTGCCAGCAGTCTCCAGGGGGGATCCTACGAGCAGTACTTC
TRBJ2-7,NA,TRBV9,NA,CASSRSGSNEQYF,TGTGCCAGCAGTCGTTCGGGGTCTAACGAGCAGTACTTC
TRBJ2-5,NA,TRBV3-1/TRBV3-2,TRBD1,CASSQEGGNRGWTETQYF,TGTGCCAGCAGCCAAGAAGGCGGAAACAGGGGATGGACGGAGACCCAGTACTTC
TRBJ1-4,NA,TRBV9,TRBD1,CASSVAGTGSEKLFF,TGTGCCAGCAGCGTAGCTGGGACAGGTAGTGAAAAACTGTTTTTT
TRBJ2-1,NA,TRBV13,TRBD2,CASSFATGTSGSLYNEQFF,TGTGCCAGCAGCTTTGCTACCGGGACTAGCGGGAGCCTTTACAATGAGCAGTTCTTC
TRBJ2-1,once,TRBV6-4,NA,CASSEGGQPVSNEQFF,TGTGCCAGCAGTGAAGGTGGGCAGCCGGTTTCCAATGAGCAGTTCTTC
TRBJ2-1,NA,TRBV18,NA,CASSPLGGATYNEQFF,TGTGCCAGCTCACCACTTGGGGGGGCCACCTACAATGAGCAGTTCTTC
TRBJ1-5,NA,TRBV27,NA,CASSHGSNQPQHF,TGTGCCAGCAGCCACGGGAGCAATCAGCCCCAGCATTTT
TRBJ2-7,NA,TRBV3-1/TRBV3-2,NA,CASSQTLTGSYEQYF,TGTGCCAGCAGCCAAACGTTGACAGGCTCCTACGAGCAGTACTTC
TRBJ1-3,NA,TRBV18,TRBD1,CASSPQGGSGNTIYF,TGTGCCAGCTCACCGCAGGGGGGCTCTGGAAACACCATATATTTT
TRBJ2-7,NA,TRBV5-1,NA,CASSLRLTGVGDEQYF,TGCGCCAGCAGCTTGCGGCTGACGGGAGTCGGCGACGAGCAGTACTTC
TRBJ2-2,NA,TRBV10-1,NA,CASSESTGGHGELFF,TGCGCCAGCAGTGAGTCAACGGGGGGCCACGGGGAGCTGTTTTTT
TRBJ2-1,NA,TRBV3-1/TRBV3-2,NA,CASSQSRVNEQFF,TGTGCCAGCAGCCAATCCAGGGTCAATGAGCAGTTCTTC
TRBJ2-5,NA,TRBV28,TRBD2,CASSPHLAGEETQYF,TGTGCCAGCAGTCCTCATCTAGCGGGGGAAGAGACCCAGTACTTC